The 18 T cell receptor beta chains presented below share a single source sample, sequenced in a study of cytomegalovirus exposure and HLA in healthy donors. Primers: 60 Vbeta forward and 13 Jbeta reverse. Clones were read by immunoSEQ multiplex PCR, and TCRdb kept only the in-frame ones, dropping some. The table has roughly 100,000 clones, 55% to 75% seen once; the top ten hold roughly 15%. What was sequenced was PBMCs. The source is a young woman in good health and CMV-seropositive.

The CDR3 region has the DNA TGTGCCAGCAGCCCCCGACAGGGATGGCAGTTCTTC. Protein sequence: CASSPRQGWQFF. V is TRBV7-2 and J is TRBJ2-1; 7 nucleotides match TRBD1. V gave up 5 bases and J gave up 12 bases; unmatched junction bases: 7. Germline assignment: CDR1 SGHTA and CDR2 FQGNSA. CDR3 length: 12 residues.

This chain links TRBV19 with TRBJ2-2; 9 bases line up with TRBD1. Germline CDR1 is LNHDA and CDR2 is SQIVND (reference sequence). The CDR3 loop spans 15 amino acids. Germline trimming cut 7 bases from V and 6 bases from J; bases unmatched to any gene: 9. The CDR3 region has the DNA TGTGCCAGTACCCAACAGGGGGCTAACGCCGGGGAGCTGTTTTTT. Protein sequence: CASTQQGANAGELFF.

The gene calls are TRBV28 and TRBJ1-5; D remains ambiguous. The length of the CDR3 is 13 residues. Germline values: CDR1 MDHEN, CDR2 SYDVKM. With 6 bases removed from V and 4 bases from J, the gap between germline ends came to 10 bases. CDR3 coding DNA: TGTGCCAGCAGACAGACCTTAAATCAGCCCCAGCATTTT. Encoded protein: CASRQTLNQPQHF.

The chain links TRBV9 to TRBJ1-6; D gene uncertain. V gave up 0 bases and J gave up 8 bases, with 3 bases separating them. The CDR3 is made up of 12 amino acids. Germline V gene data show CDR1 as SGDLS and CDR2 as YYNGEE. CDR3 residues: CASSVADSPLHF. In DNA form, the CDR3 reads TGTGCCAGCAGCGTAGCGGATTCACCCCTCCACTTT.

The rearrangement uses TRBV7-2 and TRBJ1-1; a possible D gene is TRBD1 (6 bases). The CDR3 covers 15 residues. Trimming removed 5 bases from V and 1 base from J, with 14 bases in between. Germline loops: CDR1 SGHTA, CDR2 FQGNSA. The CDR3 sequence is CASSPQTGRNTEAFF. For the CDR3, the DNA is TGTGCCAGCAGCCCGCAGACAGGCAGGAACACTGAAGCTTTCTTT.

The chain has TRBV11-3 and TRBJ2-1; the match to TRBD2 covers 12 bases. Germline assignment: CDR1 SGHNT and CDR2 YENEEA. The junction had 7 bases not matched to a gene; V was cut back by 5 bases and J by 8 bases. The CDR3 covers 15 residues. CDR3 in DNA: TGTGCCAGCAGCCCGACTAGCGGGAGTCGTGATGAGCAGTTCTTC. Protein sequence: CASSPTSGSRDEQFF.

The chain recombines TRBV7-3 with TRBJ1-3, with D maybe TRBD1 (6 bases). Germline V CDR1 and CDR2: SGHTA, FQGTGA. The CDR3 sequence is 14 residues long. Deletions cut 2 bases from V and 4 bases from J, with 9 bases between. CDR3 residues: CASSLAGAGNTIYF. The CDR3 DNA follows: TGTGCCAGCAGCTTAGCAGGGGCCGGAAACACCATATATTTT.

There are a few counts of this clone. The chain uses TRBV6-5 and TRBJ1-1; the D gene is possibly TRBD1 (5 bases). Looked up from germline, CDR1 is MNHEY and CDR2 is SVGAGI. Between the trimmed V and J ends, which lost 2 bases and 0 bases, there was a span of 10 bases. The CDR3 is 15 amino acids. CDR3: CASSYDRFLNTEAFF. As DNA, the CDR3 is TGTGCCAGCAGTTACGACAGATTTTTGAACACTGAAGCTTTCTTT.

This chain joins TRBV7-6 and TRBJ1-1; 7 bases are a match to TRBD1. The CDR3 is made up of 18 amino acids. Germline-derived CDR1 and CDR2 are SGHVS and FNYEAQ. The V gene end was trimmed by 2 bases and the J gene end by 8 bases; junction bases not matched to a gene: 20. CDR3: CASSLSRGRRISQAEAFF. In DNA, the CDR3 is TGTGCCAGCAGCTTATCGAGGGGGCGGAGGATAAGCCAAGCCGAAGCTTTCTTT.

CDR3 residues: CASSETGYGYTF. CDR3 in DNA: TGTGCCAGCAGTGAGACAGGCTATGGCTACACCTTC. The chain links TRBV6-1 to TRBJ1-2, with D possibly matching TRBD1 (6 bases). Trimming left V 3 bases short and J 4 bases short, with 6 bases between. Germline loops: CDR1 MNHNS, CDR2 SASEGT. The CDR3 extends over 12 amino acids.

The chain uses TRBV7-8 and TRBJ2-7, with D possibly matching TRBD2 (6 bases). CDR3 length: 14 residues. The V and J ends lost 5 bases and 3 bases respectively, with 14 bases between them. Germline V CDR1 and CDR2: SGHVS, FQNEAQ. In nucleotides, the CDR3 is TGTGCCAGCAGCGCTGGGGGGAGTAGCTACGAGCAGTACTTC. This codes for CASSAGGSSYEQYF.

The sample holds one count of this clone. The chain uses TRBV4-3 and TRBJ2-7; TRBD2 matches at 7 bases. The CDR3 is 17 residues long. The J segment lost 4 bases and the V segment lost 4 bases, leaving 16 bases of the junction unmatched. Per germline, CDR1 LGHNA and CDR2 YSLEER. CDR3 region: CASSLSLGASGSYEQYF. CDR3 coding DNA: TGCGCCAGCAGCCTCAGCCTTGGGGCTAGCGGTTCTTACGAGCAGTACTTC.

This clone has a handful of counts. This rearrangement joins TRBV5-8 to TRBJ1-3; 7 bases line up with TRBD1. CDR1 is SGHTS and CDR2 is YDEGEE in the germline V gene. The J segment lost 0 bases and the V segment lost 4 bases, leaving 10 bases of the junction unmatched. There are 17 residues in the CDR3. The CDR3 region has the DNA TGTGCCAGCAGCCGCGGGACAGCAGCGTTCTCTGGAAACACCATATATTTT. This translates into CASSRGTAAFSGNTIYF.

The rearrangement joins TRBV7-8 to TRBJ1-4, with D uncertain. The germline gives CDR1 SGHVS, CDR2 FQNEAQ. The CDR3 spans 15 residues. Trimming stripped 5 bases from V and 6 bases from J, with 16 bases between. The CDR3 reads CASSLGLRAYEKLFF. The CDR3 DNA follows: TGTGCCAGCAGCCTAGGATTGCGGGCTTATGAAAAACTGTTTTTT.

This clone was seen only a few times. The rearrangement links TRBV6-5 to TRBJ1-2; D remains ambiguous. Germline V gives CDR1 MNHEY, CDR2 SVGAGI. CDR3 length: 12 residues. Trimming removed 6 bases from V and 8 bases from J, with 13 bases in between. CDR3 nucleotides: TGTGCCAGCAGCCTAGTTGGCTCGGGCTACACCTTC. Its translation: CASSLVGSGYTF.

V and J are TRBV5-1 and TRBJ2-4, with D tentatively TRBD1 (6 bases). V gave up 0 bases and J gave up 0 bases, with 16 bases separating them. Germline CDR1 is SGHRS and CDR2 is YFSETQ. CDR3 length: 18 amino acids. The CDR3 sequence is CASSLVSDRKLAKNIQYF. The CDR3 region has the DNA TGCGCCAGCAGCTTGGTCTCCGACAGGAAGCTAGCCAAAAACATTCAGTACTTC.

The genes are TRBV11-2 and TRBJ2-1, with 10 bases fitting TRBD1. Per germline, CDR1 SGHAT and CDR2 FQNNGV. The CDR3 sequence is 15 residues long. V was clipped by 3 bases and J by 5 bases; unmatched bases: 4. Here the CDR3 reads CASSFSGTGDNEQFF. Written as DNA, the CDR3 is TGTGCCAGCAGCTTTTCCGGGACAGGGGACAATGAGCAGTTCTTC.

This clone showed up just a few times. The gene calls are TRBV7-8 and TRBJ2-7, with TRBD1 matching 11 bases. Germline values: CDR1 SGHVS, CDR2 FQNEAQ. V lost 5 bases to trimming and J lost 5 bases; unmatched junction nucleotides: 8. CDR3 size: 15 residues. The CDR3 DNA reads as TGTGCCAGCAGCCGGACAGGGGGCGCGAGAAACGAGCAGTACTTC. Translation: CASSRTGGARNEQYF.